This TCR beta chain was sequenced during a study of blood T cell repertoires in COVID-19. Study-level information: In each case, the material was cDNA or gDNA derived from T cells, B-cell-depleted T cells, or PBMCs.

CDR1 is KGHSH, CDR2 LQKENI, per germline. Trimming cost V 3 bases and J 0 bases; bases outside gene matches: 8. The CDR3 length is 17 residues. Under the authors' procedure: Counts of nucleated cells, estimated from reference gene primer amplification, were obtained. TCRdb keeps only in-frame clones here, not all; method: immunoSEQ multiplex PCR. V, J and clone size derive from that table, while D and trimming were established from the DNA sequence. The sample has roughly 63,000 clones, around 80% seen once; the top ten hold more than 25%. The clonotype originates from a human donor in a cohort sampled during active COVID-19. The chain recombines TRBV18 with TRBJ2-7; 10 nucleotides align to TRBD2. Sequences were obtained from peripheral blood. DNA of the CDR3: TGTGCCAGCTCACCTGGTTTAGCGGGGGGTAGCTCCTACGAGCAGTACTTC. This sequence encodes CASSPGLAGGSSYEQYF. Combining the CDR3 with reference TRBV18 and TRBJ2-7 gives the whole variable domain NAGVMQNPRHLVRRRGQEARLRCSPMKGHSHVYWYRQLPEEGLKFMVYLQKENIIDESGMPKERFSAEFPKEGPSILRIQQVVRGDSAAYFCASSPGLAGGSSYEQYFGPGTRLTVT.